The T cell receptor beta chain under discussion was sequenced for a study of blood T cell repertoires in COVID-19. Study-level background: Specimens from acute and convalescent COVID-19 originated in the United States, Italy and Spain. The analysed material was cDNA or gDNA that came from T cells, B-cell-depleted T cells, or PBMCs.

Germline V lookup: CDR1 SGHTA, CDR2 FQGNSA. V lost 5 bases, J lost 7 bases, and 6 bases lay in between. The CDR3 has 11 residues. Authors' methods: It was from reference gene primer amplification that nucleated cell counts were estimated. Sequencing was performed with immunoSEQ multiplex PCR; in TCRdb, only in-frame clones are kept and a portion is missing. The V and J calls and clone size are taken from that table; D and trimming were inferred from the DNA. The sample lists 250,000 to 350,000 clones, 86% seen once, with around 1.5% in the top ten. This TCR was sampled from a woman between 45 and 60 years old with acute or convalescent COVID-19. The material sequenced was peripheral blood. This rearrangement joins TRBV7-2 to TRBJ2-1; D is unresolved. DNA for the CDR3: TGTGCCAGCAGCCCCGGGAATGAGCAGTTCTTC. Residues: CASSPGNEQFF.